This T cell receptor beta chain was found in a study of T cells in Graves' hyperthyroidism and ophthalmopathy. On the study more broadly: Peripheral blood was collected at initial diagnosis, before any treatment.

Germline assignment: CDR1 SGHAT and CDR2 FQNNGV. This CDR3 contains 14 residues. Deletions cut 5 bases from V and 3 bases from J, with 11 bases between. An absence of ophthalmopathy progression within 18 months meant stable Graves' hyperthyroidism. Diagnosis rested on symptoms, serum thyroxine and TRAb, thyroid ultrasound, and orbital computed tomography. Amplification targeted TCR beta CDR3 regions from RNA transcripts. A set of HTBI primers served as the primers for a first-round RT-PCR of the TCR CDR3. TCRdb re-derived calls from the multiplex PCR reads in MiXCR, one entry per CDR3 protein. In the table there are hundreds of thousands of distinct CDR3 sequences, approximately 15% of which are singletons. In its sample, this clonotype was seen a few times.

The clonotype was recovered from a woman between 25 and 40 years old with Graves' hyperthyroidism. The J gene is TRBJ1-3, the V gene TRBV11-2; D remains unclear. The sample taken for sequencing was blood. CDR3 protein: CASSEGPDGNTIYF. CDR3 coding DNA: TGTGCCAGCAGCGAGGGCCCAGATGGAAACACCATATATTTT.